The present T cell receptor (beta chain) was sequenced within a study of OX40 agonist ivuxolimab in advanced cancers. Study context: Patients got intravenous ivuxolimab at 0.01 to 10 mg/kg every 2 weeks. Antecedent anti-PD-1, anti-PD-L1 or anti-CTLA-4 therapy was permissible, with about 40% having received some. Two patients with cutaneous melanoma and one with hepatocellular carcinoma, three in total, showed partial responses.

The data were produced by immunoSEQ multiplex PCR, yet TCRdb's version contains in-frame clones alone and is incomplete. The repertoire holds 70,000 or so clones, with roughly 80% as singletons. Germline CDR1 and CDR2: SNHLY and FYNNEI. The CDR3 has 14 amino acids. Trimming cost V 6 bases and J 7 bases; bases outside gene matches: 5. The rearrangement uses TRBV2 and TRBJ1-3, with TRBD1 matching over 11 bases. The source material was CD4+ or CD8+ T cells sorted from blood, sampled in a trial of the OX40 agonist ivuxolimab. The TCR comes from an adult with an advanced solid tumor such as melanoma, head and neck, liver or kidney cancer. This CDR3 reads CASSQGTGGNTIYF. In nucleotides, the CDR3 is TGTGCCAGCAGCCAAGGGACAGGGGGGAACACCATATATTTT.